This T cell receptor (beta chain) was sequenced during a study of T cell responses to AZD1222 COVID-19 vaccine (TCRdb year 2021). For the study in its entirety: AZD1222 recipients with second doses at about 4 weeks or about 12 weeks were pooled, because spike-specific TCR depth and breadth did not differ between schedules. TCR sequencing covered some 240 trial participants: 200 to 220 given two doses of AZD1222 and approximately 26 given two doses of MenACWY control vaccine. Trial participants were enrolled by age into 18-55, 56-69 and 70-plus year subgroups, with about 150, 27 and 61 TCR-sequenced participants respectively.

The CDR3 regions of human TCRbeta chains were analyzed by immunosequencing. In the authors' own workflow: Repertoire TCRs were matched against a reference library of SARS-CoV-2-specific TCRs generated with the MIRA antigen-specificity platform. Breadth meant the fraction of unique TCRs that were SARS-CoV-2-associated, whereas depth meant the fraction of total T cells that were SARS-CoV-2-associated. Using the MIRA data, each spike-specific TCR was assigned both to the spike region to which the TCR was reactive and to a CD4 or CD8 class. Log10-transformed breadth and depth values were compared by one-way ANOVA with Sidak's multiple comparisons tests. TCRdb stores this immuneACCESS table with in-frame sequences only. Part of the clones is absent; in the studies checked, under half of the shortfall reflects unresolved V genes, and no reason is known for the rest. V and J calls and clone size are those listed in that table; D and trimming were worked out from the DNA. This sample has some 100,000 clones in its table, and about 90% of those were observed once. The ten top clones hold 16% of the sample.

Interpreted using the paper, the time point label stands for: baseline before first vaccination. The vaccinee samples were drawn from two UK trials, COV001 and COV002, one of which was a single-blind randomized controlled phase 2/3 trial testing AZD1222 (ChAdOx1 nCoV-19) in healthy adults. For TCRbeta chain sequencing, PBMC samples from trial participants were taken at day 0 and at day 28 after the second dose. Concerning this clone: Its antigen target is currently unknown. Per-nucleotide qualities are absent, and no much larger clonotype sits a single base away.

What the study reported, not specific to this receptor: Because no day 14 peak-response samples were available, the repertoires could be characterized only after the peak T cell response. Participants were mostly white British, with more females than males. The authors suggested clonal diversity may have been underestimated. The 56-69-year group was small, and its depth increase did not reach significance, likely because of low power. CD4 TCRs associated with the vaccine covered the entire spike protein, and the dominant responses were in regions 160-218 and 743-854. Reportedly, close to half of the unique spike-specific TCRs recognized epitopes lying outside the regions that are mutated in the B.1.351 and B.1.1.7 variants. Spike-specific TCR breadth and depth rose significantly after two AZD1222 doses compared with day 0 and with MenACWY recipients. Conclusions about previously exposed vaccinees are limited because only a handful of AZD1222 recipients were SARS-CoV-2 seropositive at baseline.

The sample was peripheral blood, taken on day 0 of AZD1222 vaccination. The clonotype was recovered from an adult in good health.

The DNA reads TGTGCCAGCAGCTATTTAGAGTACACTGAAGCTTTCTTT. Translated, this is CASSYLEYTEAFF. The sequence joins TRBV7-9 to TRBJ1-1; the D gene is not confidently resolved. The CDR3 has 13 amino acids, counting the end cysteine and phenylalanine. This entry keeps only the CDR3 DNA: 39 bases, framed from base 1. V and J lose 4 bases and 3 bases, and a span of 9 bases separates them. CDR1 and CDR2 (SEHNR, FQNEAQ) derive from the germline V gene (reference sequence).